One sample yielded the 21 T cell receptor beta chains listed below, sequenced in a study of shared clonotypes between healthy human individuals. The repertoire was sequenced with immunoSEQ multiplex PCR; TCRdb's copy has only in-frame clones and lacks some. The profile covers about 2.1 million clones, with approximately 92% appearing a single time and more than 1.5% taken by the ten largest. As defined, naive CD8 cells were CD45RO-negative and positively selected for CCR7, with terminally differentiated effector memory CD45RA+ cells excluded. Source material: naive CD8+ T cells from PBMCs. These receptors were obtained from a man younger than 35 in good health. Some clones in this sample may be carry-over from other donors' samples.

This clone was seen a handful of times. Other nucleotide sequences from this sample produce the same CDR3. The rearrangement uses TRBV28 and TRBJ1-1; D remains unclear. CDR1 MDHEN and CDR2 SYDVKM come from the germline V gene. The V and J ends lost 8 bases and 1 base respectively, with 8 bases between them. The CDR3 is made up of 12 amino acids. CDR3 nucleotide sequence: TGTGCCAGCCGGACCCGGAACACTGAAGCTTTCTTT. Its protein is CASRTRNTEAFF.

The gene calls are TRBV27 and TRBJ1-2; D not resolved. This CDR3 contains 16 residues. The germline CDR1 and CDR2 sequences are MNHEY and SMNVEV (reference sequence). With 0 bases removed from V and 4 bases from J, the gap between germline ends came to 15 bases. CDR3 coding DNA: TGTGCCAGCAGTTTATCTGGTCGGCAGGAGTCCTATGGCTACACCTTC. This gives the protein CASSLSGRQESYGYTF.

The V call is TRBV15, the J call TRBJ2-7, with 7 bases that match TRBD1. Germline CDR1 reads LNHNV; CDR2 reads YYDKDF (reference sequence). The CDR3 runs 14 residues. Trimming cost V 5 bases and J 0 bases; bases outside gene matches: 4. The CDR3 DNA follows: TGTGCCACCAGCGCCGGGACAGTCTCCTACGAGCAGTACTTC. It yields the protein CATSAGTVSYEQYF.

With regard to this clone: The identical CDR3 is also encoded by other nucleotide sequences in the sample. The rearrangement uses TRBV28 and TRBJ2-7; the D call may be TRBD1 or TRBD2 (5 bases each). The length of the CDR3 is 14 residues. The germline CDR1 and CDR2 sequences are MDHEN and SYDVKM. V lost 3 bases and J 0 bases, leaving 9 bases between the germline ends. The DNA for the CDR3 is TGTGCCAGCAGTTTTCCAGGGAGCTCCTACGAGCAGTACTTC. Amino acid sequence: CASSFPGSSYEQYF.

The chain carries TRBV4-3 and TRBJ2-5; 10 nucleotides align to TRBD2. The CDR3 has 16 residues. The germline V gene encodes CDR1 LGHNA and CDR2 YSLEER. Unmatched junction bases numbered 6, after V lost 0 bases and J lost 5 bases. The CDR3 protein is CASSQDLLAGKETQYF. DNA of the CDR3: TGCGCCAGCAGCCAAGACCTACTAGCGGGAAAGGAGACCCAGTACTTC.

A single count supports this clone. The CDR3 region is CASSLSAGSPYEQYF. The CDR3 region has the DNA TGTGCCAGCAGTTTATCGGCAGGGTCCCCCTACGAGCAGTACTTC. V gene TRBV27 combines with J gene TRBJ2-7; D is perhaps TRBD1 (5 bases). The CDR3 is 15 amino acids. V dropped 0 bases and J dropped 2 bases, with 11 bases sitting between them. Germline CDR1 and CDR2: MNHEY and SMNVEV (reference sequence).

The rearrangement joins TRBV19 to TRBJ2-7; tentative D call: TRBD2 (6 bases). This CDR3 has 14 residues. The V and J ends lost 5 bases and 0 bases respectively, with 11 bases between them. The V gene's germline CDR1 is LNHDA and CDR2 SQIVND (reference sequence). In DNA form, the CDR3 reads TGTGCCAGTAGTCGCCTAGCGTCCTCCTACGAGCAGTACTTC. It specifies CASSRLASSYEQYF. Based on the CDR3 plus reference TRBV19 and TRBJ2-7, the full variable domain is DGGITQSPKYLFRKEGQNVTLSCEQNLNHDAMYWYRQDPGQGLRLIYYSQIVNDFQKGDIAEGYSVSREKKESFPLTVTSAQKNPTAFYLCASSRLASSYEQYFGPGTRLTVT.

The chain has TRBV9 and TRBJ2-3; no firm D call. The germline gives CDR1 SGDLS, CDR2 YYNGEE. This CDR3 region has 18 residues. Trimming left V 3 bases short and J 1 base short, with 21 bases between. The CDR3 bases are TGTGCCAGCAGCGACCCATTGGACGGATTCCTTGGCACAGATACGCAGTATTTT. Its translation: CASSDPLDGFLGTDTQYF.

Written as DNA, the CDR3 is TGCAGCGTTGAAGATCCCAGCTCCTACGAGCAGTACTTC. Its protein is CSVEDPSSYEQYF. The chain is built from TRBV29-1 and TRBJ2-5; unclear D gene. TRBJ2-7 explains the end of the DNA better; the J call may be wrong. Germline V gene data show CDR1 as SQVTM and CDR2 as ANQGSEA. The CDR3 covers 13 residues.

This rearrangement joins TRBV27 to TRBJ2-3; TRBD2 is a possible D gene (5 bases). Trimming took off 7 bases at V and 0 bases at J, with 11 bases between the two ends. Germline loops: CDR1 MNHEY, CDR2 SMNVEV (reference sequence). The CDR3 has 14 amino acids. As DNA, the CDR3 is TGTGCCAGCAAACTACTAGTAAGCACAGATACGCAGTATTTT. It codes for CASKLLVSTDTQYF.

The J gene is TRBJ1-5, the V gene TRBV15; D gene ambiguous. The V end was cut by 2 bases, the J end by 1 base, with 9 bases between. This CDR3 has 15 amino acids. CDR1 is LNHNV and CDR2 is YYDKDF in the germline V gene (reference sequence). CDR3 DNA sequence: TGTGCCACCAGCAGACTCTCAGTAAGCAATCAGCCCCAGCATTTT. It yields the protein CATSRLSVSNQPQHF.

Details on this clone: The sample holds other DNA sequences that translate to the same CDR3. V is TRBV27 and J is TRBJ2-7; D is unresolved. Trimming took off 5 bases at V and 2 bases at J, with 10 bases between the two ends. This CDR3 is built from 13 residues. CDR1 MNHEY and CDR2 SMNVEV come from the germline V gene (reference sequence). CDR3 region: CASSPSLTYEQYF. CDR3 DNA sequence: TGTGCCAGCAGTCCTTCTCTTACCTACGAGCAGTACTTC.

V usage is TRBV28 and J usage is TRBJ1-5; D is unresolved. Trimming stripped 3 bases from V and 2 bases from J, with 17 bases between. This CDR3 is 17 amino acids long. Germline CDR1 MDHEN, CDR2 SYDVKM. The CDR3: CASSFARNRMGNQPQHF. The CDR3 DNA reads as TGTGCCAGCAGTTTTGCCAGGAACCGGATGGGCAATCAGCCCCAGCATTTT.

The V and J genes are TRBV28 and TRBJ1-2; no firm D call. CDR1 and CDR2 from the germline V gene are MDHEN and SYDVKM. The CDR3 totals 13 residues. The V gene lost 0 bases and the J gene lost 4 bases, with 6 bases spanning the gap. This chain's CDR3 is CASSLWQSYGYTF. The CDR3 DNA sequence: TGTGCCAGCAGTTTATGGCAGAGCTATGGCTACACCTTC.

In the case of this clone: This CDR3 is also generated by other DNA sequences in the sample. This chain links TRBV27 with TRBJ1-4; D unclear. The CDR3 length is 14 residues. V was cut by 0 bases and J by 5 bases, with 7 bases left in between. Looked up from germline, CDR1 is MNHEY and CDR2 is SMNVEV (reference sequence). CDR3 region: CASSLSGLNEKLFF. The CDR3 nucleotides are TGTGCCAGCAGTTTATCTGGGCTAAATGAAAAACTGTTTTTT. The whole variable domain, filled in from reference TRBV27 and TRBJ1-4, reads EAQVTQNPRYLITVTGKKLTVTCSQNMNHEYMSWYRQDPGLGLRQIYYSMNVEVTDKGDVPEGYKVSRKEKRNFPLILESPSPNQTSLYFCASSLSGLNEKLFFGSGTQLSVL.

V usage is TRBV10-3 and J usage is TRBJ2-7; D is perhaps TRBD1 (8 bases). The CDR3 consists of 18 residues. The germline V and J ends were trimmed by 0 bases and 2 bases, with 20 bases remaining between them. Germline loops: CDR1 ENHRY, CDR2 SYGVKD. CDR3 loop: CAISESKAQGGIAYEQYF. The DNA of the CDR3 is TGTGCCATCAGTGAGTCGAAGGCACAGGGGGGGATTGCCTACGAGCAGTACTTC.

The chain couples TRBV27 to TRBJ1-5, with no clear D. Germline-derived CDR1 and CDR2 are MNHEY and SMNVEV (reference sequence). This CDR3 contains 14 residues. V was pared by 5 bases and J by 4 bases, with 12 bases between. The CDR3 spells CASSRLAANQPQHF. The CDR3 region has the DNA TGTGCCAGCAGTCGTTTGGCAGCAAATCAGCCCCAGCATTTT.

About this clone itself: This same CDR3 is encoded by further DNA sequences in the sample. The chain uses TRBV27 and TRBJ2-7; D ambiguous. The CDR3 contains 12 residues. In germline, CDR1 is MNHEY, CDR2 SMNVEV (reference sequence). V dropped 4 bases and J dropped 7 bases, with 11 bases sitting between them. The CDR3 loop is CASSSIGREQYF. DNA of the CDR3: TGTGCCAGCAGTTCAATCGGGCGGGAGCAGTACTTC.

This sequence joins TRBV27 and TRBJ2-1; no reliable D call. The germline V and J ends were trimmed by 5 bases and 6 bases, with 17 bases remaining between them. The CDR3 runs to 15 residues. Germline CDR1 is MNHEY and CDR2 is SMNVEV (reference sequence). The CDR3 spells CASSNSPGSSNEQFF. The CDR3 DNA follows: TGTGCCAGCAGTAACTCCCCTGGGTCGTCCAATGAGCAGTTCTTC.

The chain joins TRBV27 to TRBJ2-1; D unresolved. Germline V gives CDR1 MNHEY, CDR2 SMNVEV (reference sequence). The length of the CDR3 is 17 residues. Trimming removed 0 bases at V and 3 bases at J, with 15 bases between. CDR3 loop: CASSLSPGAAVYNEQFF. CDR3 bases: TGTGCCAGCAGTTTATCCCCCGGTGCAGCTGTCTACAATGAGCAGTTCTTC.

This clone appeared once. The limits of the CDR3 on the DNA are not certain, so only TCRdb's listed CDR3 is given. The rearrangement links TRBV15 to TRBJ2-7; the table's D gene call, TRBD2, was not cross checked with the DNA. The CDR3 is made up of 14 amino acids, end residues included. Germline loops: CDR1 LNHNV, CDR2 YYDKDF (reference sequence). CDR3 in amino acids: CATSILAGMYEQYF.